Each of the 19 T cell receptor beta chains below was sequenced from the same sample in a study of T cell responses to AZD1222 COVID-19 vaccine (dated by TCRdb to the early 2020s). The protocol used for the library was the immunoSEQ multiplex PCR assay. TCRdb stores this immuneACCESS table with in-frame sequences only. Part of the clones is absent; in the studies checked, under half of the shortfall reflects unresolved V genes, and no reason is known for the rest. The sample yields 150,000 to 200,000 clones; roughly 90% were counted once. The ten largest clonotypes hold roughly 4.3% of the sample. According to the study, the label for this sample's time point signals: about 28 days (+/-7) after the second vaccine dose. Sample: peripheral blood, taken 28 days after the second AZD1222 dose. These receptors were taken from an adult who received the AZD1222 COVID-19 vaccine.

This chain uses TRBV10-3 with TRBJ2-7; the match to TRBD1 covers 9 bases. Trimming at V came to 5 bases and at J to 6 bases, leaving 23 bases not matched to a gene. CDR1 is ENHRY, CDR2 SYGVKD, per germline. The CDR3 spans 19 residues. CDR3 in amino acids: CAISNPLGQGGKNYGEQYF. CDR3 in DNA: TGTGCCATCAGTAACCCCCTGGGACAGGGAGGAAAAAACTACGGCGAGCAGTACTTC.

This chain connects TRBV11-2 to TRBJ2-3; D gene uncertain. The CDR3 is 12 residues long. Germline V gene sequence: CDR1 SGHAT, CDR2 FQNNGV. The V end was cut by 4 bases, the J end by 10 bases, with 12 bases between. The CDR3 bases are TGTGCCAGCAGCTCGATGGGTTTTCCGCAGTATTTT. Amino acids: CASSSMGFPQYF.

The rearrangement uses TRBV5-6 and TRBJ2-1; D gene unclear. Germline V gene sequence: CDR1 SGHDT, CDR2 YYEEEE. V was shortened by 2 bases and J by 9 bases, with 6 bases between the two germline ends. CDR3 length: 11 residues. The CDR3: CASSFNTEQFF. In DNA, the CDR3 is TGTGCCAGCAGCTTCAACACTGAGCAGTTCTTC.

The chain recombines TRBV19 with TRBJ2-3; D ambiguous. The CDR3 covers 14 residues. Germline CDR1 is LNHDA and CDR2 is SQIVND (reference sequence). V shed 7 bases and J shed 2 bases, with 13 bases lying between them. The chain's CDR3 is CASNPGGTTDTQYF. In DNA, the CDR3 is TGTGCCAGTAACCCCGGTGGTACCACAGATACGCAGTATTTT.

This chain connects TRBV2 to TRBJ2-7; D is uncertain. The germline V and J ends were trimmed by 2 bases and 3 bases, with 14 bases remaining between them. CDR1 and CDR2 (germline): SNHLY, FYNNEI. The CDR3 consists of 15 residues. The CDR3 spells CASSERRNGDYEQYF. The CDR3 DNA follows: TGTGCCAGCAGTGAACGACGTAATGGAGACTACGAGCAGTACTTC.

The chain joins TRBV28 to TRBJ2-7, with D maybe TRBD1 (6 bases). The CDR3 spans 15 residues. The V end was cut by 6 bases, the J end by 3 bases, with 18 bases between. Germline CDR1 is MDHEN and CDR2 is SYDVKM. CDR3 sequence: CASSSLGALLYEQYF. CDR3 nucleotide sequence: TGTGCCAGCAGCTCGTTGGGGGCCCTCCTCTACGAGCAGTACTTC.

This clone occurred a few times. This rearrangement joins TRBV6-5 to TRBJ2-1; 9 bases are a match to TRBD2. V shed 6 bases and J 4 bases; nucleotides not matched to a gene: 7. Germline loops: CDR1 MNHEY, CDR2 SVGAGI. This CDR3 is 15 amino acids long. CDR3 sequence: CASRLELAGYNEQFF. The CDR3 nucleotides read TGTGCCAGCAGGTTGGAACTAGCGGGTTACAATGAGCAGTTCTTC.

This chain joins TRBV14 and TRBJ1-2; D remains unclear. The CDR3 length is 14 residues. CDR1 is SGHDN and CDR2 is FVKESK in the germline V gene. V lost 5 bases, J lost 5 bases, and 15 bases lay in between. For the CDR3, the DNA is TGTGCCAGCAGCAGTCCGGCAAGGCCTTATGGCTACACCTTC. It translates to CASSSPARPYGYTF.

The chain recombines TRBV7-2 with TRBJ2-1, with TRBD1 identical over 7 bases. The junction had 23 bases not matched to a gene; V was cut back by 2 bases and J by 10 bases. CDR1 is SGHTA and CDR2 is FQGNSA in the germline V gene. The CDR3 consists of 19 residues. CDR3 amino acids: CASSLRTAVRDSQRREQFF. The CDR3 DNA is TGTGCCAGCAGCTTAAGGACGGCGGTGAGGGACAGCCAACGGAGGGAGCAGTTCTTC.

This clone was recorded a few times. The chain is built from TRBV5-4 and TRBJ2-3; 8 bases match TRBD2. Germline CDR1 and CDR2: SGHNT and YYREEE (reference sequence). V lost 0 bases and J lost 2; bases outside the gene matches: 5. The CDR3 runs 16 residues. CDR3: CASSLGLAGNTDTQYF. As DNA, the CDR3 is TGTGCCAGCAGCTTGGGCCTAGCGGGCAACACAGATACGCAGTATTTT.

The rearrangement uses TRBV5-4 and TRBJ1-2, with a possible D match to TRBD1 (6 bases). Germline CDR1 SGHNT, CDR2 YYREEE (reference sequence). This CDR3 is 13 amino acids long. V lost 3 bases, J lost 4 bases, and 10 bases lay in between. This CDR3 reads CASSSGQRYGYTF. In DNA form, the CDR3 reads TGTGCCAGCAGCTCTGGACAGCGCTATGGCTACACCTTC.

V is TRBV18 and J is TRBJ1-3; no clear D. V was trimmed by 2 bases and J by 0 bases, leaving 11 bases between them. The V gene's germline CDR1 is KGHSH and CDR2 LQKENI. The CDR3 runs 16 residues. The CDR3 protein is CASSPGESNSGNTIYF. CDR3 coding DNA: TGTGCCAGCTCACCAGGGGAGTCCAACTCTGGAAACACCATATATTTT. The whole variable domain, filled in from reference TRBV18 and TRBJ1-3, reads NAGVMQNPRHLVRRRGQEARLRCSPMKGHSHVYWYRQLPEEGLKFMVYLQKENIIDESGMPKERFSAEFPKEGPSILRIQQVVRGDSAAYFCASSPGESNSGNTIYFGEGSWLTVV.

This chain links TRBV5-3 with TRBJ1-2; unclear D gene. TRBV5-3 carries the ORF label, with uncertain function. The CDR3 is 14 amino acids. V lost 2 bases, J lost 8 bases, and 16 bases lay in between. This CDR3 is CARSFLNHRAGYTF. The CDR3 DNA sequence: TGTGCCAGAAGCTTTCTGAATCATCGGGCGGGCTACACCTTC.

CDR3 amino acids: CASTGQDSLKAFF. Here the CDR3 DNA reads TGTGCCAGCACCGGACAGGACAGCCTAAAAGCTTTCTTT. V usage is TRBV27 and J usage is TRBJ1-1; 7 bases match TRBD1. With V trimmed by 7 bases and J by 9 bases, 11 bases remained unmatched. The germline V gene encodes CDR1 MNHEY and CDR2 SMNVEV (reference sequence). This CDR3 has 13 amino acids.

This clone occurred a few times. The chain uses TRBV6-5 and TRBJ1-2, with a tentative D call TRBD1 (6 bases). Germline CDR1 and CDR2: MNHEY and SVGAGI. V lost 0 bases, J lost 14 bases, and 25 bases lay in between. This CDR3 comprises 16 residues. The CDR3 here is CASSYSNQGRGVSTTF. The CDR3 DNA sequence: TGTGCCAGCAGTTACTCGAATCAGGGCAGGGGTGTTTCTACTACCTTC.

This chain uses TRBV7-3 with TRBJ2-5, with 9 bases lining up with TRBD2. J lost 4 bases, V lost 0 bases, and 6 bases had no gene match. The germline V gene encodes CDR1 SGHTA and CDR2 FQGTGA. This CDR3 spans 16 amino acids. CDR3 sequence reads: CASSLTGGGAIETQYF. DNA for the CDR3: TGTGCCAGCAGCTTAACTGGCGGGGGGGCCATAGAGACCCAGTACTTC.

The table lists this clone with a few counts. This sequence joins TRBV6-6 and TRBJ1-5; D gene ambiguous. V was shortened by 7 bases and J by 4 bases, with 17 bases between the two germline ends. The CDR3 is made up of 15 amino acids. Germline V gives CDR1 MNHNY, CDR2 SVGAGI (reference sequence). CDR3 sequence reads: CASTLMVVGNQPQHF. The CDR3 bases are TGTGCCAGCACCCTCATGGTGGTGGGAAATCAGCCCCAGCATTTT.

The V call is TRBV3-1 (or the pseudogene TRBV3-2), the J call TRBJ1-2; D gene ambiguous. CDR3 size: 13 residues. Trimming cost V 1 base and J 4 bases, with 7 bases left between them. CDR1 and CDR2 from the germline V gene are LGHDT and YNNKEL (reference sequence). The DNA for the CDR3 is TGTGCCAGCAGCCAAGGACCGGGCTATGGCTACACCTTC. This sequence encodes CASSQGPGYGYTF.

In its sample, this clone was seen once. This chain links TRBV7-2 with TRBJ1-2, with D maybe TRBD1 (5 bases). V shed 5 bases and J shed 2 bases, with 12 bases lying between them. The CDR3 totals 14 residues. Germline V CDR1 and CDR2: SGHTA, FQGNSA. CDR3 loop: CASSIGTANYGYTF. The CDR3 nucleotides read TGTGCCAGCAGCATCGGGACGGCCAACTATGGCTACACCTTC.